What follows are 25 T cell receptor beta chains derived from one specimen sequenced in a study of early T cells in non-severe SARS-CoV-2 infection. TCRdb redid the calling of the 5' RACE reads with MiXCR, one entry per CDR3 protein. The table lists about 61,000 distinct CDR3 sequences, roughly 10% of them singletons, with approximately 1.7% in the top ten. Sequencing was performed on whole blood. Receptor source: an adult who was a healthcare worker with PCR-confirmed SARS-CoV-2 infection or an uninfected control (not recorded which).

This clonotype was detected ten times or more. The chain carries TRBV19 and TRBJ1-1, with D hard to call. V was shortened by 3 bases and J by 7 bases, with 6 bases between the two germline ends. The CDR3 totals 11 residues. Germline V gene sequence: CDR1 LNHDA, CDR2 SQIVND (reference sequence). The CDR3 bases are TGTGCCAGTAGTATTGGTGGTGAAGCTTTCTTT. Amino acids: CASSIGGEAFF.

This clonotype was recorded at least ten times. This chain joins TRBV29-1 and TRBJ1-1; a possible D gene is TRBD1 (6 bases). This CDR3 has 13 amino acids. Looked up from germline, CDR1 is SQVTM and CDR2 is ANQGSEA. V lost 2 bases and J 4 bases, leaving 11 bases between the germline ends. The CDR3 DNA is TGCAGCGTTGAACAGGGGAGGATCACTGAAGCTTTCTTT. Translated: CSVEQGRITEAFF.

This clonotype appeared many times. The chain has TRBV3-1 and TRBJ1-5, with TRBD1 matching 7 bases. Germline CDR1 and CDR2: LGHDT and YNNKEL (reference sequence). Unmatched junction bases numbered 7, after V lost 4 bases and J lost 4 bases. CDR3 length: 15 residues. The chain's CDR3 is CASSPTGQVNQPQHF. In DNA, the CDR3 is TGTGCCAGCAGCCCTACCGGACAGGTTAATCAGCCCCAGCATTTT.

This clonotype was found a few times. The CDR3 sequence is CASSATSGGWSGEQFF. Written as DNA, the CDR3 is TGTGCCAGCAGCGCGACTAGCGGGGGGTGGAGTGGTGAGCAGTTCTTC. This chain uses TRBV11-2 with TRBJ2-1, with TRBD2 matching 13 bases. Trimming cost V 5 bases and J 9 bases; bases outside gene matches: 10. This CDR3 is 16 amino acids long. Germline CDR1 and CDR2: SGHAT and FQNNGV.

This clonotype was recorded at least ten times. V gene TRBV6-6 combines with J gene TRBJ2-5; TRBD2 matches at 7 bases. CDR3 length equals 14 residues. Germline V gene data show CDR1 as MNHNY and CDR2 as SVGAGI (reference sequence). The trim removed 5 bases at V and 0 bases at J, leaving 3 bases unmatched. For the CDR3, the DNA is TGTGCCAGCAGTACTGGACTAGACCAAGAGACCCAGTACTTC. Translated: CASSTGLDQETQYF.

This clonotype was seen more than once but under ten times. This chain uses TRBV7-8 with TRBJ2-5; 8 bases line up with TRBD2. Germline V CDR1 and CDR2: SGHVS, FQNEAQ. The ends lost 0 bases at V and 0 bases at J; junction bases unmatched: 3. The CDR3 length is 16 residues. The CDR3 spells CASSLAAGGNQETQYF. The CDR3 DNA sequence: TGTGCCAGCAGCTTAGCGGCGGGGGGTAACCAAGAGACCCAGTACTTC.

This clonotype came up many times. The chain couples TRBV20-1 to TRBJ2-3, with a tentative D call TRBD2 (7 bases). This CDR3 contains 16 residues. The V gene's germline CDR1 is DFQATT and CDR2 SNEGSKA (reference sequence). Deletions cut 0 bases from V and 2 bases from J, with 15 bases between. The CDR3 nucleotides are TGCAGTGCTAGAGACCCGGGGCGGGGGCTCACAGATACGCAGTATTTT. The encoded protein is CSARDPGRGLTDTQYF.

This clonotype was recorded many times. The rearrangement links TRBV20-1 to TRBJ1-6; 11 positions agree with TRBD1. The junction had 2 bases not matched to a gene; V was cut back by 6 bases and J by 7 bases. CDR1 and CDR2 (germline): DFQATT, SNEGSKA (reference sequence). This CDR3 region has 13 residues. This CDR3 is CSAGTGGNSPLHF. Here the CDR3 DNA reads TGCAGTGCCGGGACAGGGGGAAATTCACCCCTCCACTTT.

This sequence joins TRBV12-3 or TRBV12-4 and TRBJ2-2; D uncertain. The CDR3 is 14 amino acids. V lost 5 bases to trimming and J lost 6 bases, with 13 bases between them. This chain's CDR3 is CASSPSEGSGELFF. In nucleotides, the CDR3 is TGTGCCAGCAGTCCTTCCGAAGGGTCCGGGGAGCTGTTTTTT.

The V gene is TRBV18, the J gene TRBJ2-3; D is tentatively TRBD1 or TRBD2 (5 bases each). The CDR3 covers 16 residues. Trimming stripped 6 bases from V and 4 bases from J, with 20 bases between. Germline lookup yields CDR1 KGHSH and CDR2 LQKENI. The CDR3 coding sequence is TGTGCCAGCTCCCCGCTTGGGGACGGGTCCCCAGATACGCAGTATTTT. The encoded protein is CASSPLGDGSPDTQYF.

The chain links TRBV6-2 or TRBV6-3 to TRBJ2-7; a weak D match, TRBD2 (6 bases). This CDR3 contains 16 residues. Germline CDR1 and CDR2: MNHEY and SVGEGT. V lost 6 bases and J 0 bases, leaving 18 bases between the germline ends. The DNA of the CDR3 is TGTGCCAGCAGCTTACGGACCAGCGGGCGCTCCTACGAGCAGTACTTC. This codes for CASSLRTSGRSYEQYF.

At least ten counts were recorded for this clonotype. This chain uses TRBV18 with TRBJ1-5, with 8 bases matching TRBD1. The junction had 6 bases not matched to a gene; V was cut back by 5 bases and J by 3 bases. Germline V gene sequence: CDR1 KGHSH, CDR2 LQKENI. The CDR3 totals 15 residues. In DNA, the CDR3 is TGTGCCAGCTCAAACGGACAGGGCGACAATCAGCCCCAGCATTTT. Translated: CASSNGQGDNQPQHF.

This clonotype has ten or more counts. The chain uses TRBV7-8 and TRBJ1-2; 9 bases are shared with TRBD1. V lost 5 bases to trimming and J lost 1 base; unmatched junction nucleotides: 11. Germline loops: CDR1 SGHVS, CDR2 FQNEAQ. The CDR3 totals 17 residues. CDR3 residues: CASSHLQGQGRNYGYTF. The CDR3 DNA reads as TGTGCCAGCAGCCATCTCCAGGGACAGGGACGTAACTATGGCTACACCTTC.

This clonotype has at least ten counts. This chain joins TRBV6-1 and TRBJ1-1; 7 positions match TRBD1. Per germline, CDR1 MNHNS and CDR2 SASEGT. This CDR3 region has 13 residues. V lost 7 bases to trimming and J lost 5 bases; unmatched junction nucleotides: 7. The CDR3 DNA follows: TGTGCCAGCACCCACCAGGGGGGGACTGAAGCTTTCTTT. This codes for CASTHQGGTEAFF.

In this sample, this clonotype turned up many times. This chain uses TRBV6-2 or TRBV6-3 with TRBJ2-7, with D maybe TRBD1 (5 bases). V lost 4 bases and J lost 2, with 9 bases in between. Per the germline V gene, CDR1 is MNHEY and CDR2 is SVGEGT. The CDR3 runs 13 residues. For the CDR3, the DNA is TGTGCCAGCAGTTTGGACATAACCTACGAGCAGTACTTC. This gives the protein CASSLDITYEQYF.

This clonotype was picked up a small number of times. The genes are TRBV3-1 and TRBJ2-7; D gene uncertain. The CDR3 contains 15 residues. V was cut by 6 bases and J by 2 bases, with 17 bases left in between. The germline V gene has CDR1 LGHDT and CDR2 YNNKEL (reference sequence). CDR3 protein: CASSQTPEVPYEQYF. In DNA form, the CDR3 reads TGTGCCAGCAGTCAGACCCCTGAGGTGCCCTACGAGCAGTACTTC.

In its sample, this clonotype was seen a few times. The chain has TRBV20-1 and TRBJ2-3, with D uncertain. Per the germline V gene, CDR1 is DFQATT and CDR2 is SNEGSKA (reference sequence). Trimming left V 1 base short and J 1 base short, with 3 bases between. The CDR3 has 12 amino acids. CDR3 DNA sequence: TGCAGTGCTAGAGGGGGCACAGATACGCAGTATTTT. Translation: CSARGGTDTQYF.

The CDR3 DNA reads TGTGCCAGCAGCTTAGGGCGGGCAGCCTCTGGGGCCAACGTCCTGACTTTC. Protein product: CASSLGRAASGANVLTF. V usage is TRBV11-2 and J usage is TRBJ2-6; a possible D gene is TRBD2 (5 bases). V was cut by 1 base and J by 0 bases, with 10 bases left in between. The CDR3 consists of 17 residues. Per the germline V gene, CDR1 is SGHAT and CDR2 is FQNNGV.

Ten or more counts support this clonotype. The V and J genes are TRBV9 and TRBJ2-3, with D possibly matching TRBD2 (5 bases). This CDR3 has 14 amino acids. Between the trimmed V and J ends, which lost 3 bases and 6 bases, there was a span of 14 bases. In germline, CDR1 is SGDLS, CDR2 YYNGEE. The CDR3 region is CASSARGERDTQYF. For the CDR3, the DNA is TGTGCCAGCAGCGCGCGTGGAGAGCGGGATACGCAGTATTTT.

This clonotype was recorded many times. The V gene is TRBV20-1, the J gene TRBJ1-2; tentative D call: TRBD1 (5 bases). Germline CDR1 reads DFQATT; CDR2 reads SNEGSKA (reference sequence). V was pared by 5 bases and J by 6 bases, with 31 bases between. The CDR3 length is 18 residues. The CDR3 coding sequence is TGCAGTGCTCCGGAACCGCCCGGTTCGTGGGGGGGTGGAAATGGCTACACCTTC. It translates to CSAPEPPGSWGGGNGYTF.

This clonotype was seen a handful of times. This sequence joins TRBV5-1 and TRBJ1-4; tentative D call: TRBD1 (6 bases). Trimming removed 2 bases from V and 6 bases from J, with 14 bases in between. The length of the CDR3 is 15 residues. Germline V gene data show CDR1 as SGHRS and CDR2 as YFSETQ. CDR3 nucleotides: TGCGCCAGCAGCTTACAGGGCCGCGAGGATGAAAAACTGTTTTTT. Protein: CASSLQGREDEKLFF.

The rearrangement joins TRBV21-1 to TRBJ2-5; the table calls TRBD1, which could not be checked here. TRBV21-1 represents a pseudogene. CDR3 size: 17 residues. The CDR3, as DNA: TGTGCCAGCAGCGCGCCGCCGGGACAGGGATCCCAAGAGACCCAGTACTTC. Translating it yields CASSAPPGQGSQETQYF.

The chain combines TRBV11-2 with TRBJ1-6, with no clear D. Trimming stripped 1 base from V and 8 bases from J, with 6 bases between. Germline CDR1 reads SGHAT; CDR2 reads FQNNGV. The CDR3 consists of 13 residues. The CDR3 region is CASSLGGYSPLHF. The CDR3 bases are TGTGCCAGCAGCTTAGGGGGTTATTCACCCCTCCACTTT.

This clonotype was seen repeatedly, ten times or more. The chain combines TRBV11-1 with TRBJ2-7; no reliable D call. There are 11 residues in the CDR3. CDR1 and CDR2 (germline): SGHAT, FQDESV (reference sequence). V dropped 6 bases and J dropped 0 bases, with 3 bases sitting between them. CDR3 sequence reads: CASSSSYEQYF. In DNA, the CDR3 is TGTGCCAGCAGTTCCTCCTACGAGCAGTACTTC.

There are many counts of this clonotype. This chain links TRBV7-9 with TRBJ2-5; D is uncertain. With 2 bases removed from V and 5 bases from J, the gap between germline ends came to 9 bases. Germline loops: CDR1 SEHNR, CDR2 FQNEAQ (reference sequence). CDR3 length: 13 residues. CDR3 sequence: CASSLTLTETQYF. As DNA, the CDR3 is TGTGCCAGCAGCTTAACCCTTACCGAGACCCAGTACTTC.